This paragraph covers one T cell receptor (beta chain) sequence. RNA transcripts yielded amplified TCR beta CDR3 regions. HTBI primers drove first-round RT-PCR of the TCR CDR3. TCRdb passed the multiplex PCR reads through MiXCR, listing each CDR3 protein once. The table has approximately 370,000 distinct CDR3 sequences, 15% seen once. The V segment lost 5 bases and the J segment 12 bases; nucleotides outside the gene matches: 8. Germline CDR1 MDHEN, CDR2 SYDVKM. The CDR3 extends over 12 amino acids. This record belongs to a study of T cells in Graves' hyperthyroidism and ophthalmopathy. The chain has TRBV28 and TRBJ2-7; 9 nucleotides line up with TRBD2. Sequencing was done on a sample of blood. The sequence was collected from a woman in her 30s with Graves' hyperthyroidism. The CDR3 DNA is TGTGCCAGCAGTACCGCCGGGACTAGCACGTACTTC. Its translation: CASSTAGTSTYF.